This TCR beta chain was obtained from a study of blood T cell repertoires in COVID-19. In the study overall: The United States, Italy and Spain were the sources of the acute and convalescent COVID-19 samples. The analysed material was cDNA or gDNA that came from T cells, B-cell-depleted T cells, or PBMCs.

This clone was detected only a few times. In germline, CDR1 is SGHTA, CDR2 FQGNSA. This CDR3 is built from 14 residues. V was pared by 5 bases and J by 2 bases, with 11 bases between. In the authors' workflow: Amplification of reference gene primers was used by the study to estimate nucleated cell counts. Using immunoSEQ multiplex PCR, the repertoire was profiled, and TCRdb retains in-frame clones only, with some absent. V and J calls and clone size are those listed in that table; D and trimming were worked out from the DNA. The sample includes 90,000 to 130,000 clones, 60% to 80% seen only once; the top ten take around 16%.

The J gene is TRBJ2-3, the V gene TRBV7-2; weak D call: TRBD2 (5 bases). What was sequenced was peripheral blood. The receptor's source is a woman of 80 years or more with active or convalescent COVID-19. CDR3 in DNA: TGTGCCAGCAGCGTAACGGGAACCACAGATACGCAGTATTTT. It encodes CASSVTGTTDTQYF.